The 27 T cell receptor beta chains listed next were all sequenced from one sample in a study of blood T cell repertoires in COVID-19. The data were produced by immunoSEQ multiplex PCR, yet TCRdb's version contains in-frame clones alone and is incomplete. The sample holds 220,000 or so clones, around 87% seen once. Sequenced: peripheral blood. The receptors were sampled from a woman in her forties or fifties with COVID-19, enrolled during active disease.

This rearrangement joins TRBV5-4 to TRBJ2-4; 12 bases fit TRBD2. After removal of 4 bases from V and 8 bases from J, the junction contained 10 bases not matched to a gene. Germline V gene lookup returns CDR1 SGHNT and CDR2 YYREEE (reference sequence). CDR3 length equals 16 residues. CDR3 sequence: CASSTGTSGFEDIQYF. The CDR3 DNA is TGTGCCAGCAGCACCGGGACTAGCGGGTTTGAGGACATTCAGTACTTC.

V and J are TRBV28 and TRBJ2-1, with 11 bases aligning to TRBD2. This CDR3 spans 15 amino acids. Trimming removed 6 bases from V and 5 bases from J; junction bases left unmatched: 6. The germline gives CDR1 MDHEN, CDR2 SYDVKM. The CDR3 loop reads CASRGGLAAHNEQFF. The CDR3 coding sequence is TGTGCCAGCAGGGGGGGACTAGCGGCTCACAATGAGCAGTTCTTC.

This rearrangement joins TRBV10-1 to TRBJ2-3; the match to TRBD2 covers 12 bases. Germline loops: CDR1 WNHNN, CDR2 SYGVQD (reference sequence). The CDR3 has 22 residues. V lost 2 bases, J lost 5 bases, and 23 bases stayed unmatched. In DNA form, the CDR3 reads TGCGCCAGCAGTGAGCAGCGCTTTGGCCGGACTAGCGGGATCAGGAATGGAGATACGCAGTATTTT. This translates into CASSEQRFGRTSGIRNGDTQYF.

In the case of this clone: Mismatch with germline at one junction end may stem from a read error. V usage is TRBV11-2 and J usage is TRBJ2-1, with 8 bases fitting TRBD1. This CDR3 contains 15 residues. Germline assignment: CDR1 SGHAT and CDR2 FQNNGV. CDR3 loop: CASTLDRGNYNEQFF. The CDR3 DNA sequence: TGTGCCAGCACCTTAGACAGGGGAAATTACAATGAGCAGTTCTTC.

This rearrangement joins TRBV19 to TRBJ2-2; weak D call: TRBD2 (5 bases). The CDR3 is 15 residues long. Germline V gene lookup returns CDR1 LNHDA and CDR2 SQIVND (reference sequence). The V and J ends lost 3 bases and 6 bases respectively, with 14 bases between them. CDR3 residues: CASSITFSGSGELFF. In DNA form, the CDR3 reads TGTGCCAGTAGTATTACTTTTTCGGGGTCCGGGGAGCTGTTTTTT.

The chain has TRBV6-4 and TRBJ2-2; 10 nucleotides align to TRBD1. Germline trimming cut 3 bases from V and 1 base from J; bases unmatched to any gene: 5. Germline assignment: CDR1 MRHNA and CDR2 SNTAGT. The CDR3 is made up of 17 amino acids. The CDR3 sequence is CASSESGTGVNTGELFF. Written as DNA, the CDR3 is TGTGCCAGCAGTGAATCCGGGACAGGGGTGAACACCGGGGAGCTGTTTTTT.

The DNA for the CDR3 is TGTGCCAGCAGCTTAGCGGGGGCGAACACCGGGGAGCTGTTTTTT. Translated, it gives CASSLAGANTGELFF. This sequence joins TRBV11-2 and TRBJ2-2, with D possibly matching TRBD2 (6 bases). Trimming cost V 1 base and J 0 bases, with 6 bases left between them. The CDR3 consists of 15 residues. The germline V gene has CDR1 SGHAT and CDR2 FQNNGV.

J is TRBJ2-7 and V is TRBV7-9, with 8 bases lining up with TRBD2. Germline V gives CDR1 SEHNR, CDR2 FQNEAQ (reference sequence). The CDR3 consists of 15 residues. Unmatched junction bases numbered 7, after V lost 6 bases and J lost 0 bases. CDR3 in DNA: TGTGCCAGCAGTTTTGACAGCGGGGGCTCCTACGAGCAGTACTTC. Translated, it gives CASSFDSGGSYEQYF.

This clone appeared once. V and J are TRBV10-3 and TRBJ2-2; 8 nucleotides agree with TRBD2. Trimming at V came to 2 bases and at J to 1 base, leaving 6 bases not matched to a gene. Germline V gene lookup returns CDR1 ENHRY and CDR2 SYGVKD. CDR3 length equals 17 residues. CDR3 sequence: CAISEASGGQNTGELFF. The CDR3 DNA reads TGTGCCATCAGTGAGGCGAGCGGGGGCCAGAACACCGGGGAGCTGTTTTTT.

The rearrangement joins TRBV19 to TRBJ2-7; 12 positions match TRBD2. Germline V CDR1 and CDR2: LNHDA, SQIVND (reference sequence). V shed 9 bases, J shed 0 bases, and the junction held 3 bases outside the gene matches. There are 14 residues in the CDR3. CDR3 sequence (DNA): TGTGCCAGCACTAGCGGGGGGTCCTCCTACGAGCAGTACTTC. Translated, it gives CASTSGGSSYEQYF.

This clone appeared a single time. The V gene is TRBV27, the J gene TRBJ2-5; D is possibly TRBD2 (6 bases). The ends were cut back, 2 bases at V and 4 bases at J, with 14 bases in the middle. Germline CDR1 reads MNHEY; CDR2 reads SMNVEV (reference sequence). The length of the CDR3 is 15 residues. The CDR3 region is CASSLGLYGGETQYF. The CDR3 DNA is TGTGCCAGCAGTTTAGGTCTTTACGGGGGAGAGACCCAGTACTTC.

This sequence joins TRBV6-5 and TRBJ1-6; TRBD1 might be the D (5 bases). The V end lost 5 bases, the J end lost 9 bases, and 11 bases lay between the germline ends. In germline, CDR1 is MNHEY, CDR2 SVGAGI. The CDR3 is made up of 13 amino acids. The CDR3 nucleotides read TGTGCCAGCAGTCAGGGAAGGACTTCACCCCTCCACTTT. Its protein product is CASSQGRTSPLHF.

The chain recombines TRBV9 with TRBJ1-1; D may be TRBD1 (5 bases). V was clipped by 0 bases and J by 6 bases, with 12 bases between them. This CDR3 is built from 14 residues. CDR1 is SGDLS, CDR2 YYNGEE, per germline. This CDR3 reads CASSVAQESAEAFF. For the CDR3, the DNA is TGTGCCAGCAGCGTAGCACAGGAAAGCGCTGAAGCTTTCTTT.

This chain connects TRBV19 to TRBJ2-3, with D possibly TRBD2 on 5 matching bases. The germline CDR1 and CDR2 sequences are LNHDA and SQIVND (reference sequence). The V gene lost 5 bases and the J gene lost 6 bases, with 12 bases spanning the gap. This CDR3 comprises 13 residues. CDR3 loop: CASSWRAIDTQYF. CDR3 nucleotide sequence: TGTGCCAGTAGTTGGCGGGCGATCGATACGCAGTATTTT.

The rearrangement links TRBV5-6 to TRBJ2-7; perhaps TRBD1 as D (6 bases). The germline V gene encodes CDR1 SGHDT and CDR2 YYEEEE. CDR3 length equals 14 residues. Trimming pared 4 bases from V and 6 bases from J, leaving 17 bases between. The CDR3 DNA reads as TGTGCCAGCAGCAGAATACAGGGACGGGGCGAGCAGTACGTC. Translating gives CASSRIQGRGEQYV.

V gene TRBV11-2 combines with J gene TRBJ2-7; the match to TRBD1 covers 8 bases. J was trimmed by 0 bases and V by 4 bases; bases with no gene match: 5. Per germline, CDR1 SGHAT and CDR2 FQNNGV. The CDR3 sequence is 15 residues long. The chain's CDR3 is CASSSRDRSSYEQYF. In nucleotides, the CDR3 is TGTGCCAGCAGCTCCAGGGACAGGAGCTCCTACGAGCAGTACTTC.

The CDR3 DNA follows: TGTGCCACCAGTGGGGGGACAGGGGGGCAAGAGACCCAGTACTTC. Its protein is CATSGGTGGQETQYF. V is TRBV24-1 and J is TRBJ2-5, with 11 positions matching TRBD1. Germline lookup yields CDR1 KGHDR and CDR2 SFDVKD. The CDR3 covers 15 residues. Trimming removed 5 bases from V and 2 bases from J; junction bases left unmatched: 3.

A few counts support this clone. V is TRBV7-9 and J is TRBJ2-7, with 8 bases lining up with TRBD1. Germline V gives CDR1 SEHNR, CDR2 FQNEAQ (reference sequence). There are 13 residues in the CDR3. With V trimmed by 5 bases and J by 7 bases, 7 bases remained unmatched. Here the CDR3 DNA reads TGTGCCAGCAGCCTAGACAGGGGAGGAGAGCAGTACTTC. Protein product: CASSLDRGGEQYF.

The chain is built from TRBV5-4 and TRBJ2-7, with no clear D. Germline V lookup: CDR1 SGHNT, CDR2 YYREEE (reference sequence). V was clipped by 2 bases and J by 4 bases, with 10 bases between them. The CDR3 runs to 13 residues. The CDR3 region has the DNA TGTGCCAGCAGCTTAGGCGGTACTTACGAGCAGTACGTC. As protein: CASSLGGTYEQYV.

This chain uses TRBV12-3 or TRBV12-4 with TRBJ1-2, with 8 nucleotides matching TRBD1. The ends lost 6 bases at V and 8 bases at J; junction bases unmatched: 5. This CDR3 is 12 amino acids long. The CDR3 DNA reads TGTGCCAGCAGCACCGGACAGGGCGGCTACACCTTC. It yields the protein CASSTGQGGYTF.

This clone was detected only a few times. The chain recombines TRBV19 with TRBJ1-1; 7 bases fit TRBD1. Germline V gives CDR1 LNHDA, CDR2 SQIVND (reference sequence). This CDR3 is 18 amino acids long. V was clipped by 2 bases and J by 0 bases; unmatched bases: 12. Written as DNA, the CDR3 is TGTGCCAGTAGTATAAGGAGGGGGCGAAGTATGGTGAACACTGAAGCTTTCTTT. Translation: CASSIRRGRSMVNTEAFF. Combining the CDR3 with reference TRBV19 and TRBJ1-1 gives the whole variable domain DGGITQSPKYLFRKEGQNVTLSCEQNLNHDAMYWYRQDPGQGLRLIYYSQIVNDFQKGDIAEGYSVSREKKESFPLTVTSAQKNPTAFYLCASSIRRGRSMVNTEAFFGQGTRLTVV.

V gene TRBV7-9 combines with J gene TRBJ2-7, with D perhaps matching TRBD2 (5 bases). The CDR3 totals 15 residues. The germline gives CDR1 SEHNR, CDR2 FQNEAQ (reference sequence). The V and J ends lost 5 bases and 3 bases respectively, with 17 bases between them. CDR3 nucleotide sequence: TGTGCCAGCAGCACTGAGGGTATCTCCAGCTACGAGCAGTACTTC. Its translation: CASSTEGISSYEQYF.

The chain recombines TRBV10-3 with TRBJ1-5, with D unresolved. The germline V gene encodes CDR1 ENHRY and CDR2 SYGVKD. This CDR3 spans 15 amino acids. V lost 4 bases, J lost 4 bases, and 14 bases lay in between. CDR3 in amino acids: CAISASAGFNQPQHF. The DNA for the CDR3 is TGTGCCATCAGTGCCTCGGCGGGATTTAATCAGCCCCAGCATTTT.

The rearrangement joins TRBV2 to TRBJ2-7, with a possible D match to TRBD1 (5 bases). Looked up from germline, CDR1 is SNHLY and CDR2 is FYNNEI. The CDR3 covers 13 residues. V lost 10 bases to trimming and J lost 0 bases, with 13 bases between them. Here the CDR3 DNA reads TGTGCCACCCGACAGTCCAGCTCCTACGAGCAGTACTTC. Translation: CATRQSSSYEQYF.

V is TRBV13 and J is TRBJ1-2, with a weak D call TRBD1 (5 bases). The length of the CDR3 is 13 residues. The V and J ends lost 0 bases and 4 bases respectively, with 6 bases between them. Germline loops: CDR1 PRHDT, CDR2 FYEKMQ (reference sequence). CDR3 coding DNA: TGTGCCAGCAGCTTAGGAAGGGGCTATGGCTACACCTTC. The encoded protein is CASSLGRGYGYTF.

This chain connects TRBV18 to TRBJ1-2; the match to TRBD1 covers 12 bases. The J call is in doubt because the DNA end fits TRBJ2-6 better. Per germline, CDR1 KGHSH and CDR2 LQKENI. This CDR3 spans 14 amino acids. DNA for the CDR3: TGTGCCAGCTCAACCAAACCGGGACAGGGGGCGCTGACTTTC. Translated, it gives CASSTKPGQGALTF.

The chain couples TRBV7-8 to TRBJ1-4; a weak D match, TRBD1 (5 bases). Germline V CDR1 and CDR2: SGHVS, FQNEAQ. V lost 4 bases and J lost 8, with 20 bases in between. The CDR3 covers 16 residues. The CDR3 DNA sequence: TGTGCCAGCAGCTGGCTCCGGGTCCCACGGGGGGAAAAACTGTTTTTT. Protein sequence: CASSWLRVPRGEKLFF.